This TCR beta chain originates from a study of T cell repertoires in cytomegalovirus infection. Study observations and caveats: HLA-C-restricted, CMV-specific TCR beta clonotypes were dominant ex vivo. Identification of carriers of CMV plus the relevant HLA was performed using cumulative public TCR beta family frequency.

V was shortened by 6 bases and J by 7 bases, with 12 bases between the two germline ends. This CDR3 contains 12 residues. On this clonotype: Its antigen is unidentified.

TCRdb reanalysed the reads using MiXCR and keeps one entry per CDR3 protein. The table lists roughly 700,000 distinct CDR3 sequences, roughly 36% of them singletons. V is TRBV12-3 or TRBV12-4 and J is TRBJ1-2; D ambiguous. The sequence derives from a human donor in good health (CMV status not recorded). Some clones in this sample may be carry-over from other donors' samples. Source: cultured PBMCs, taken from culture after CMV antigen stimulation. CDR3 sequence: CASSPVLSGYTF. For the CDR3, the DNA is TGTGCCAGCAGCCCGGTATTGAGTGGCTACACCTTC.